This T cell receptor beta chain was identified in a study of shared clonotypes between healthy human individuals. In germline, CDR1 is SNHLY, CDR2 FYNNEI. The CDR3 is 16 amino acids. V lost 1 base, J lost 4 bases, and 9 bases stayed unmatched. Findings and caveats of the study: Sampling covered blood only; tissue repertoires likely differ.

The protocol was immunoSEQ multiplex PCR, while the TCRdb copy is restricted to in-frame clones and leaves out a portion. The table shows 2 million to 2.5 million clones, with under 97% occurring only once. Division of CD4+ cells produced a CD45RA+ naive subset and a CD45RA-negative memory subset. On this clone itself: Antigen unknown.

The sequence was collected from a man between 18 and 35 years old in good health. The chain links TRBV2 to TRBJ2-5, with TRBD1 identical over 7 bases. The sequenced sample consisted of naive CD4+ T cells sorted from blood. Indicated subset: CD45RA+ positively selected. The CDR3 bases are TGTGCCAGCAGTGAAGGCCTACAGGGGAACGGAGAGACCCAGTACTTC. Encoded protein: CASSEGLQGNGETQYF. Filled out from reference TRBV2 and TRBJ2-5, the complete variable domain reads EPEVTQTPSHQVTQMGQEVILRCVPISNHLYFYWYRQILGQKVEFLVSFYNNEISEKSEIFDDQFSVERPDGSNFTLKIRSTKLEDSAMYFCASSEGLQGNGETQYFGPGTRLLVL.